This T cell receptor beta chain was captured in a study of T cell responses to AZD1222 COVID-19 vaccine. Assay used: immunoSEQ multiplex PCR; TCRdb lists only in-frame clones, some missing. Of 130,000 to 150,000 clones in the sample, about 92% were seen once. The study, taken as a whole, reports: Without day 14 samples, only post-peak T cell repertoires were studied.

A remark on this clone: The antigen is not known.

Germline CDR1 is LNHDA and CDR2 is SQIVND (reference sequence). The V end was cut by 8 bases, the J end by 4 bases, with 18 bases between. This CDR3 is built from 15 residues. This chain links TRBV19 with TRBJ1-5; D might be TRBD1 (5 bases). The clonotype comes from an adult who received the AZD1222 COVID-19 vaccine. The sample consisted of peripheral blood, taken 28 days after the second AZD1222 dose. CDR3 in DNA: TGTGCCAGTTCAAATGGGACGCCACTGAATCAGCCCCAGCATTTT. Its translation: CASSNGTPLNQPQHF.